This note documents a single T cell receptor (beta chain) sequence. Antigen: not known. These data are taken from a study of T cells in Graves' hyperthyroidism and ophthalmopathy. There were TCR beta CDR3 regions amplified from RNA transcripts. The HTBI set primed first-round TCR CDR3 RT-PCR. TCRdb reanalysed the multiplex PCR reads using MiXCR and keeps one entry per CDR3 protein. The table shows around 34,000 distinct CDR3 sequences, with 52% occurring only once. Study results and limitations: Researchers report that a 13 V-J model separated ophthalmopathy from stable hyperthyroidism. Peripheral blood also featured most of the thyroid clonotypes expanded above 0.001. The model identified upcoming ophthalmopathy a median around 6 months ahead of onset.

The CDR3 extends over 15 amino acids. V lost 6 bases, J lost 11 bases, and 23 bases lay in between. CDR1 and CDR2 from the germline V gene are SNHLY and FYNNEI. This rearrangement joins TRBV2 to TRBJ1-5; D possibly corresponds to TRBD1 (5 bases). The sequencing sample was made of blood. The source is a woman in her forties with Graves' ophthalmopathy. The CDR3 bases are TGTGCCAGCAGCTTGGATGAAGCGGGGCGATGGACCCAGCATTTT. Its translation is CASSLDEAGRWTQHF.